Sequencing of this TCR beta chain was carried out in a study of control samples from healthy donors and cancer patients. This table comes from immunoSEQ multiplex PCR, and its TCRdb copy is limited to in-frame clones, with some not included. In the table there are about 130,000 clones, roughly 94% of which are singletons. This sequence originates from a man aged 60 to 69 with colorectal cancer. The specimen sequenced was PBMCs.

The CDR3 protein is CASSWGQGAYNEQFF. The CDR3, as DNA: TGTGCCAGCAGTTGGGGACAGGGGGCCTACAATGAGCAGTTCTTC. The chain combines TRBV6-2 or TRBV6-3 with TRBJ2-1, with TRBD1 identical over 11 bases. Germline V gives CDR1 MNHEY, CDR2 SVGEGT. The V gene end was trimmed by 4 bases and the J gene end by 2 bases; junction bases not matched to a gene: 1. This CDR3 contains 15 residues.